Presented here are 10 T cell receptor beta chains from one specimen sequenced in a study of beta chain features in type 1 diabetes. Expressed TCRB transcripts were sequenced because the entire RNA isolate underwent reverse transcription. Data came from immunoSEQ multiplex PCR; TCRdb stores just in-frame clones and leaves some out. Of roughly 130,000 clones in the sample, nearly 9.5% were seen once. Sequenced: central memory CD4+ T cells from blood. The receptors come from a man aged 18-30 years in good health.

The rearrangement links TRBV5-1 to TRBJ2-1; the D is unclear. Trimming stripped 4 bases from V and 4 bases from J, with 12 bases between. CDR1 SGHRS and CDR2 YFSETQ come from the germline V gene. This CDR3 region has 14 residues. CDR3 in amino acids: CASSPFSLYNEQFF. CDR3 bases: TGCGCCAGCAGCCCCTTCTCACTATACAATGAGCAGTTCTTC.

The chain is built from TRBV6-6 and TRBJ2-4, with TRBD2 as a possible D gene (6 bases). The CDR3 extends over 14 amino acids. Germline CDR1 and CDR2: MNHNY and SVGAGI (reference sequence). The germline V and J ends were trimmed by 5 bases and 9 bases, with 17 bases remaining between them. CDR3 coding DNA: TGTGCCAGCAGTCCGCGGGAAGGCCCGGGCATTCAGTACTTC. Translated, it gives CASSPREGPGIQYF.

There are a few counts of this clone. The CDR3 loop is CASSSTIAGEETQYF. The DNA for the CDR3 is TGTGCCAGTTCATCTACCATAGCGGGGGAAGAGACCCAGTACTTC. The chain has TRBV6-5 and TRBJ2-5, with 9 bases identical to TRBD2. Unmatched junction bases numbered 11, after V lost 9 bases and J lost 3 bases. CDR1 and CDR2 from the germline V gene are MNHEY and SVGAGI. The CDR3 has 15 residues.

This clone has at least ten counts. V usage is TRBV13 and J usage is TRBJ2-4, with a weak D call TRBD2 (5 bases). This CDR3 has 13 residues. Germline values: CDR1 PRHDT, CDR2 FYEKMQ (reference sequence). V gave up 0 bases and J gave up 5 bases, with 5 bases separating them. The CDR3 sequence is CASSLGRENIQYF. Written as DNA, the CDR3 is TGTGCCAGCAGCTTAGGGAGGGAAAACATTCAGTACTTC.

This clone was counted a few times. The chain's CDR3 is CASSGDNTDTQYF. The DNA for the CDR3 is TGCGCCAGCAGCGGTGACAACACAGATACGCAGTATTTT. This rearrangement joins TRBV5-1 to TRBJ2-3, with D uncertain. CDR3 length equals 13 residues. Germline V CDR1 and CDR2: SGHRS, YFSETQ. Between the trimmed V and J ends, which lost 4 bases and 2 bases, there was a span of 8 bases.

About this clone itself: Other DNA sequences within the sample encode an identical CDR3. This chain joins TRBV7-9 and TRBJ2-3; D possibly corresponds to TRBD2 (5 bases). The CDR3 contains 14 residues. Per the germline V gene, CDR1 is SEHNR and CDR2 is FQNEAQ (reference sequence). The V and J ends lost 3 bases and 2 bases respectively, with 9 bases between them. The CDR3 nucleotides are TGTGCCAGCAGCTTTTCAGCGGTCACAGATACGCAGTATTTT. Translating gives CASSFSAVTDTQYF.

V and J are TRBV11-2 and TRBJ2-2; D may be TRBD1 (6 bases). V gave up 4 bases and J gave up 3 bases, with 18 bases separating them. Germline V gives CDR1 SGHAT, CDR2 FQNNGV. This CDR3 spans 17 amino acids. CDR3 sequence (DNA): TGTGCCAGCAGCTCTCTTCAGGGGAAGCAGGACACCGGGGAGCTGTTTTTT. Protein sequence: CASSSLQGKQDTGELFF.

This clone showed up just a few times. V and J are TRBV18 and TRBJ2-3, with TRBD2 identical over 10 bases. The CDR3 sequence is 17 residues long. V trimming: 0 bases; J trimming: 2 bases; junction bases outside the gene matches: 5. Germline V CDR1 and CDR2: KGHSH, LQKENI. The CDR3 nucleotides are TGTGCCAGCTCACCACCGATAGCGGGGGGTGTCACAGATACGCAGTATTTT. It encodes CASSPPIAGGVTDTQYF.

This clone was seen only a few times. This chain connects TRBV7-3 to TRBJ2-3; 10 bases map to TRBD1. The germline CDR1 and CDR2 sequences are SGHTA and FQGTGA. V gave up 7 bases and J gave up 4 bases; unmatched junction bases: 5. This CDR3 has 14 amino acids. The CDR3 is CASTIGQGADTQYF. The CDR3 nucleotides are TGTGCCAGCACCATTGGACAGGGGGCAGATACGCAGTATTTT.

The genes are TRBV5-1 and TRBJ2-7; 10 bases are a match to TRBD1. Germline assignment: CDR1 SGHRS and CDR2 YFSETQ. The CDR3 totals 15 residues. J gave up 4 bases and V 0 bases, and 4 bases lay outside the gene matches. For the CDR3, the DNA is TGCGCCAGCAGCTTGGCCGGGACAGGGGATTACGAGCAGTACTTC. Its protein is CASSLAGTGDYEQYF.